These T cell receptor beta chains were read from a single sample in a study of shared T cell receptors in the human thymus. The repertoire was sequenced with immunoSEQ multiplex PCR; TCRdb's copy has only in-frame clones and lacks some. The profile shows 630,000 or so clones, about 89% of them singletons. This same sample was also taken into another study, of human thymus T cells.

The sample was thymocytes. The receptors stem from a boy under three years old with a congenital heart defect. Each CDR3 is given with its conserved first and last residue. The order of the fields is D gene, J gene, clone size, V gene, CDR3 protein, CDR3 DNA. The D gene is left open where the match is weak. Size tells how often a clone was seen (once, few, many) or the class of an expanded clone, and some rows leave it out.

D: TRBD1; J: TRBJ2-7; size: -; V: TRBV6-1; CDR3: CASNRTGGYEQYF; DNA: TGTGCCAGCAACCGGACAGGGGGCTACGAGCAGTACTTC
D: -; J: TRBJ1-1; size: -; V: TRBV4-1; CDR3: CASSQNAAGRMNTEAFF; DNA: TGCGCCAGCAGCCAAAACGCGGCGGGACGTATGAACACTGAAGCTTTCTTT
D: TRBD1; J: TRBJ2-2; size: -; V: TRBV6-5; CDR3: CASSYFRGRELFF; DNA: TGTGCCAGCAGTTACTTTAGGGGGCGGGAGCTGTTTTTT
D: -; J: TRBJ1-1; size: -; V: TRBV27; CDR3: CASSFRVNTEAFF; DNA: TGTGCCAGCAGCTTCCGGGTTAACACTGAAGCTTTCTTT
D: TRBD1; J: TRBJ2-5; size: few; V: TRBV5-1; CDR3: CASSFDREGQETQYF; DNA: TGCGCCAGCAGCTTTGACAGGGAAGGACAAGAGACCCAGTACTTC
D: -; J: TRBJ1-2; size: -; V: TRBV25-1; CDR3: CANSDPTQAHYGYTF; DNA: TGTGCCAACAGTGATCCCACACAGGCCCACTATGGCTACACCTTC
D: TRBD2; J: TRBJ2-1; size: -; V: TRBV7-9; CDR3: CASSLRGASGSTVNEQFF; DNA: TGTGCCAGCAGCTTAAGGGGGGCTAGCGGGAGTACGGTCAATGAGCAGTTCTTC
D: -; J: TRBJ1-4; size: -; V: TRBV5-1; CDR3: CASSHRQDEKLFF; DNA: TGCGCCAGCAGCCACAGACAGGATGAAAAACTGTTTTTT
D: -; J: TRBJ2-7; size: -; V: TRBV10-1; CDR3: CASSKTYSGEQYF; DNA: TGCGCCAGCAGTAAGACTTATTCCGGGGAGCAGTACTTC
D: TRBD2; J: TRBJ2-1; size: -; V: TRBV27; CDR3: CASSFETSGGAKSSYNEQFF; DNA: TGTGCCAGCAGTTTTGAAACTAGCGGGGGGGCAAAGAGCTCCTACAATGAGCAGTTCTTC
D: TRBD2; J: TRBJ2-5; size: -; V: TRBV29-1; CDR3: CSVPIQGRTRRGEETQYF; DNA: TGCAGCGTCCCCATCCAGGGCCGAACTCGGCGGGGGGAGGAGACCCAGTACTTC
D: TRBD1; J: TRBJ1-1; size: -; V: TRBV15; CDR3: CATSRNQGQGVCSTEAFF; DNA: TGTGCCACCAGCAGAAACCAAGGACAGGGCGTTTGTTCCACTGAAGCTTTCTTT
D: TRBD2; J: TRBJ2-7; size: -; V: TRBV9; CDR3: CASSARGLGGEQYF; DNA: TGTGCCAGCAGCGCCCGGGGACTAGGTGGCGAGCAGTACTTC
D: -; J: TRBJ2-2; size: -; V: TRBV7-9; CDR3: CASFYPIGELFF; DNA: TGTGCCAGCTTCTATCCGATCGGGGAGCTGTTTTTT
D: -; J: TRBJ1-1; size: -; V: TRBV7-4; CDR3: CASSPDFEEGRCYDEAFF; DNA: TGTGCCAGCAGCCCCGACTTTGAGGAGGGGCGCTGCTACGACGAAGCTTTCTTT
D: -; J: TRBJ1-3; size: few; V: TRBV4-3; CDR3: CASSQDTMADSGNTIYF; DNA: TGCGCCAGCAGCCAAGATACAATGGCTGACTCTGGAAACACCATATATTTT
D: -; J: TRBJ2-7; size: -; V: TRBV25-1; CDR3: CASSELSRIDEQYF; DNA: TGTGCCAGCAGTGAATTGTCGAGGATCGACGAGCAGTACTTC
D: -; J: TRBJ2-1; size: -; V: TRBV7-9; CDR3: CASSLVIYNEQFF; DNA: TGTGCCAGCAGCTTAGTAATCTACAATGAGCAGTTCTTC
D: -; J: TRBJ2-1; size: -; V: TRBV5-4; CDR3: CASSTGTFKYNEQFF; DNA: TGTGCCAGCAGCACCGGGACATTCAAGTACAATGAGCAGTTCTTC
D: TRBD2; J: TRBJ2-7; size: few; V: TRBV28; CDR3: CASSLSGDYKLSGGEQYF; DNA: TGTGCCAGCAGTTTATCCGGGGACTACAAGCTCTCCGGAGGGGAGCAGTACTTC
D: TRBD1; J: TRBJ1-3; size: -; V: TRBV28; CDR3: CASSFKGALTGNTIYF; DNA: TGTGCCAGCAGTTTCAAGGGGGCCTTGACTGGAAACACCATATATTTT
D: -; J: TRBJ2-7; size: few; V: TRBV4-3; CDR3: CASSPDRTYEQYF; DNA: TGCGCCAGCAGCCCCGACAGAACCTACGAGCAGTACTTC
D: TRBD1; J: TRBJ2-7; size: -; V: TRBV27; CDR3: CASSATGDIPYEQYF; DNA: TGTGCCAGCAGTGCCACAGGGGATATACCCTACGAGCAGTACTTC
D: -; J: TRBJ1-3; size: once; V: TRBV7-9; CDR3: CASSLAFWGRAIGNTIYF; DNA: TGTGCCAGCAGCTTAGCGTTTTGGGGCAGGGCTATAGGAAACACCATATATTTT
D: TRBD2; J: TRBJ2-3; size: -; V: TRBV4-1; CDR3: CASSQAGGFPSTDTQYF; DNA: TGCGCCAGCAGCCAAGCGGGGGGATTCCCTAGCACAGATACGCAGTATTTT
D: -; J: TRBJ1-2; size: -; V: TRBV11-2; CDR3: CASSLDSGGNYGYTF; DNA: TGTGCCAGCAGCTTAGATAGCGGGGGCAACTATGGCTACACCTTC
D: TRBD2; J: TRBJ2-1; size: once; V: TRBV5-6; CDR3: CASSLDGANRDYNNNEQFF; DNA: TGTGCCAGCAGCTTGGATGGCGCAAACCGGGACTACAACAACAATGAGCAGTTCTTC
D: TRBD1; J: TRBJ2-3; size: -; V: TRBV19; CDR3: CASSTGQVHTDTQYF; DNA: TGTGCCAGTAGTACGGGACAGGTCCACACAGATACGCAGTATTTT
D: TRBD1; J: TRBJ1-5; size: -; V: TRBV6-5; CDR3: CASSSDRDSNQPQHF; DNA: TGTGCCAGCAGCTCCGACAGGGATAGCAATCAGCCCCAGCATTTT